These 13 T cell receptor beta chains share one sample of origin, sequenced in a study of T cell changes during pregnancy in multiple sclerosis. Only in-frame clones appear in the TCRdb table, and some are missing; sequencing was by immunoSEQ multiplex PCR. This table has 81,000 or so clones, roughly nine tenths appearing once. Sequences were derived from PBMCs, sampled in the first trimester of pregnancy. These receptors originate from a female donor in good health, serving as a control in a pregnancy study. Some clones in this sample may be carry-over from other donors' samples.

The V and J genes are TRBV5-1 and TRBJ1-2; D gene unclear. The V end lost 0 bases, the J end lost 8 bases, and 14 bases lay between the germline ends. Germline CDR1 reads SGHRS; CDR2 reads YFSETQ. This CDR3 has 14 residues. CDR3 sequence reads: CASSLDPGAMGYTF. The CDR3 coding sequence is TGCGCCAGCAGCTTGGATCCGGGTGCCATGGGCTACACCTTC.

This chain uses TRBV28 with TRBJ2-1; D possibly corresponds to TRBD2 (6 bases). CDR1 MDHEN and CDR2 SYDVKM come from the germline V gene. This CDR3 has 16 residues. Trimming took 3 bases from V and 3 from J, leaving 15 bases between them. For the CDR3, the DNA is TGTGCCAGCAGTTTCGTGGAGGGACGCGACTACAATGAGCAGTTCTTC. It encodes CASSFVEGRDYNEQFF.

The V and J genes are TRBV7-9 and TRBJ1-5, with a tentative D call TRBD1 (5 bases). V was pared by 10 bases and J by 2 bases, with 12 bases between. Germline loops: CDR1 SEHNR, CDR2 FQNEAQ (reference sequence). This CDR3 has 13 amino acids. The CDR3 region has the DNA TGTGCCACCTCTGACAGAGGCAATCAGCCCCAGCATTTT. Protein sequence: CATSDRGNQPQHF. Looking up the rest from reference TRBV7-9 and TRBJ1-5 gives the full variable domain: DTGVSQNPRHKITKRGQNVTFRCDPISEHNRLYWYRQTLGQGPEFLTYFQNEAQLEKSRLLSDRFSAERPKGSFSTLEIQRTEQGDSAMYLCATSDRGNQPQHFGDGTRLSIL.

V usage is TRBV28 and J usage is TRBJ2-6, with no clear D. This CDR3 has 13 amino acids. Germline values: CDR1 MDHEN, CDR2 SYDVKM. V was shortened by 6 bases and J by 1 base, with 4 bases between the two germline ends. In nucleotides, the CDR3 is TGTGCCAGCAGCCAATCTGGGGCCAACGTCCTGACTTTC. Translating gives CASSQSGANVLTF.

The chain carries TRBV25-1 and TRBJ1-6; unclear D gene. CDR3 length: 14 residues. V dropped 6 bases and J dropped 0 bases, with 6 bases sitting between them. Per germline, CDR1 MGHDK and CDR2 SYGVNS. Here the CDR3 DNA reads TGTGCCAGCAGCCGGAGCTCCTATAATTCACCCCTCCACTTT. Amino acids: CASSRSSYNSPLHF.

The DNA of the CDR3 is TGTGCCAGCAGCAGGGTTTTCGATGAGCAGTTCTTC. Its translation is CASSRVFDEQFF. The chain is built from TRBV28 and TRBJ2-1; D possibly corresponds to TRBD1 (5 bases). The ends were cut back, 6 bases at V and 8 bases at J, with 11 bases in the middle. The CDR3 extends over 12 amino acids. CDR1 and CDR2 from the germline V gene are MDHEN and SYDVKM.

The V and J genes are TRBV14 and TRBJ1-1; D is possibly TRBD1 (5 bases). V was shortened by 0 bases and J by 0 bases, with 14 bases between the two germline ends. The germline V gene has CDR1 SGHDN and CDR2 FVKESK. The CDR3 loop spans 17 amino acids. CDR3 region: CASSQEIDSTMNTEAFF. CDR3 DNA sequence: TGTGCCAGCAGCCAAGAGATCGACAGCACCATGAACACTGAAGCTTTCTTT.

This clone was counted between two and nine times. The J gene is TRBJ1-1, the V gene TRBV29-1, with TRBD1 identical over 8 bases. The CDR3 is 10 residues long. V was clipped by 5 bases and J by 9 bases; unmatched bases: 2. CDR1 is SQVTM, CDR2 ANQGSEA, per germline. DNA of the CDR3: TGCAGCGTTCGGACAGGGAAAGCTTTCTTT. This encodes CSVRTGKAFF.

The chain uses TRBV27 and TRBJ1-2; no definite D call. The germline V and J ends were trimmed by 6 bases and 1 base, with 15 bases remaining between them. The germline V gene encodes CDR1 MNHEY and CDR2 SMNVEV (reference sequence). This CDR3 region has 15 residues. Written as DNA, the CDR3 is TGTGCCAGCAGCCAGAGAGTCGGACTTAACTATGGCTACACCTTC. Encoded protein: CASSQRVGLNYGYTF.

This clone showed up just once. The CDR3 sequence is CASSPSGTENEKLFF. The CDR3 nucleotides are TGTGCCAGCTCACCTTCCGGGACAGAAAATGAAAAACTGTTTTTT. V usage is TRBV18 and J usage is TRBJ1-4; 7 bases are shared with TRBD1. The germline V gene encodes CDR1 KGHSH and CDR2 LQKENI. This CDR3 is 15 amino acids long. J was trimmed by 5 bases and V by 3 bases; bases with no gene match: 6.

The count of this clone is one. Written as DNA, the CDR3 is TGCAGCGTTGGGACAGGGAGGACCTACGAGCAGTACTTC. Encoded protein: CSVGTGRTYEQYF. The V call is TRBV29-1, the J call TRBJ2-7; 8 bases map to TRBD1. The CDR3 covers 13 residues. V dropped 4 bases and J dropped 2; count of bases not matched to a gene: 4. Germline V CDR1 and CDR2: SQVTM, ANQGSEA.

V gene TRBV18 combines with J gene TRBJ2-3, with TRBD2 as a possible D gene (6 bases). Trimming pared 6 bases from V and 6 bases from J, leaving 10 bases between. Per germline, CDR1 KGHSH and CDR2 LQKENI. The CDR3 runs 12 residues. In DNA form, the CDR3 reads TGTGCCAGCTCGACCCGGGGGGATACGCAGTATTTT. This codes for CASSTRGDTQYF.

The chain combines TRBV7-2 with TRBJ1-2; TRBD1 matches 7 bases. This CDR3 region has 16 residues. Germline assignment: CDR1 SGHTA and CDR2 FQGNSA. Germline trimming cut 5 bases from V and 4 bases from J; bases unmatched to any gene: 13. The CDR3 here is CASSETQGGVVYGYTF. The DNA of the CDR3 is TGTGCCAGCAGCGAAACTCAGGGGGGAGTAGTCTATGGCTACACCTTC.